This paragraph reports one TCR beta chain. Its matching antigen is unknown. This entry comes from a study of blood T cells in healthy people across ages. CDR3 length: 16 amino acids. Deletions cut 2 bases from V and 0 bases from J, with 11 bases between. Per the germline V gene, CDR1 is SGHTA and CDR2 is FQGNSA. Study-wide results and caveats: Unsorted PBMCs blocked a conclusive comparison of naive and antigen-experienced cells. A greater number of naive CD4+ cells and higher diversity distinguished long-lived donors from aged donors.

The study drew donors from healthy Caucasian individuals in Russia aged roughly 6 to 90. Every sample yielded at least 6.5 million isolated PBMCs. A second PCR, run for roughly 7 to 11 cycles, used a sample-barcoded 5' primer plus a J-beta primer mix. TCRdb re-called the 5' RACE reads with MiXCR, one entry per CDR3 protein. The sample comprises 950,000 to 1,200,000 distinct CDR3 sequences, about two fifths of which are singletons, and 10% to 15% rests with the top ten. Sequencing was done on a sample of blood. The clonotype comes from a man aged 18 to 30 in good health. The gene calls are TRBV7-2 and TRBJ1-3, with no clear D. CDR3 residues: CASSLLGTNSGNTIYF. The CDR3 DNA follows: TGTGCCAGCAGCTTACTAGGCACTAACTCTGGAAACACCATATATTTT.